The clone carrying this T cell receptor (beta chain) was detected a few times. Antigen specificity is unknown. This entry belongs to a study of T cell responses to AZD1222 COVID-19 vaccine. General observations from the study: Baseline antibody screening turned up just six or seven seropositive AZD1222 recipients. There were mostly white British donors and more females than males, and clonal diversity was possibly underestimated.

Measured with immunoSEQ multiplex PCR; TCRdb has only the in-frame clones, and not every one. The sample records 40,000 to 50,000 clones, 88% being singletons. Germline loops: CDR1 LGHNA, CDR2 YSLEER. Trimming removed 0 bases from V and 3 bases from J, with 9 bases in between. This CDR3 has 15 amino acids. The rearrangement uses TRBV4-3 and TRBJ2-1; no reliable D call. Material: peripheral blood, obtained 28 days after the second AZD1222 dose. The origin of this receptor is an adult who received the AZD1222 COVID-19 vaccine. The DNA for the CDR3 is TGCGCCAGCAGCCAAGAAACACGCATCTACAATGAGCAGTTCTTC. It specifies CASSQETRIYNEQFF.